This TCR beta chain emerged from a study of T cell responses to AZD1222 COVID-19 vaccine. CDR3 size: 14 residues. Germline V gene sequence: CDR1 LNHDA, CDR2 SQIVND (reference sequence). The V end lost 5 bases, the J end lost 1 base, and 12 bases lay between the germline ends. A note on this clone: Its antigen is unknown.

Only in-frame clones appear in the TCRdb table, and some are missing; sequencing was by immunoSEQ multiplex PCR. This table has 100,000 to 150,000 clones, approximately 91% appearing once. Broader study findings: AZD1222 recipients seropositive at baseline numbered only 5 or 6. After the peak T cell response, and only then, were repertoires sampled. Mostly white British, mostly female donors; authors suggested clonal diversity may be underestimated. There were vaccine-associated CD4 TCRs across spike, dominant at 160-218 and 743-854.

This chain joins TRBV19 and TRBJ2-7; D remains unclear. The TCR was taken from an adult in good health. The material sequenced was peripheral blood, taken on day 0 of AZD1222 vaccination. DNA of the CDR3: TGTGCCAGTAGTCGGAGTCAGAGTTCCTACGAGCAGTACTTC. The encoded protein is CASSRSQSSYEQYF.